The next 8 T cell receptor beta chains were all read from a single sample in a study of T cell repertoires in cytomegalovirus infection. From the reads, TCRdb called clonotypes with MiXCR, one entry per CDR3 protein. The profile shows approximately 260,000 distinct CDR3 sequences, approximately 15% of them singletons. What was sequenced was CD8+ T cells from PBMCs. Receptors originate from a human donor in good health (CMV status not recorded). Some clones in this sample may be carry-over from other donors' samples.

With respect to this clonotype: An end of the junction differs from the germline gene, which may be a read error. The chain has TRBV7-9 and TRBJ1-1; the match to TRBD1 covers 8 bases. Germline V gene sequence: CDR1 SEHNR, CDR2 FQNEAQ (reference sequence). This CDR3 contains 11 residues. The CDR3 is CASSSGQGSSF. CDR3 in DNA: TGTGCCAGCAGCTCTGGACAGGGATCTTCGTTT.

In this sample, this clonotype turned up many times. V usage is TRBV7-8 and J usage is TRBJ2-7, with D unresolved. V was trimmed by 5 bases and J by 5 bases, leaving 16 bases between them. The CDR3 length is 14 residues. Per germline, CDR1 SGHVS and CDR2 FQNEAQ. The CDR3 coding sequence is TGTGCCAGCAGCCAAGATCTAACGTGGGACGAGCAGTACTTC. Its protein product is CASSQDLTWDEQYF.

This clonotype came up a few times. The rearrangement joins TRBV12-3 or TRBV12-4 to TRBJ1-6; D remains unclear. V lost 2 bases to trimming and J lost 9 bases, with 11 bases between them. The CDR3 sequence is 14 residues long. The CDR3 sequence: CASSLWPESSPLHF. CDR3 DNA sequence: TGTGCCAGCAGTTTATGGCCCGAGAGTTCACCCCTCCACTTT.

A word on this clonotype: At one of its ends the junction is not consistent with the germline gene, which may arise from a read error. The genes are TRBV11-1 and TRBJ1-1, with D possibly TRBD1 on 6 matching bases. CDR1 and CDR2 from the germline V gene are SGHAT and FQDESV (reference sequence). CDR3 length: 16 residues. The CDR3 DNA sequence: TGTGCCAGCGGCTTAGTTGGGGACACCTTGAACACTGAAGCTTTCTTT. It is translated as CASGLVGDTLNTEAFF.

As to this clonotype: Just one base apart from a much larger clone, this may be a read error. This sequence joins TRBV12-3 or TRBV12-4 and TRBJ2-7; 10 bases map to TRBD1. CDR3 length equals 15 residues. Trimming at V came to 3 bases and at J to 7 bases, leaving 9 bases not matched to a gene. The CDR3 DNA is TGTGCCAGCAGTTTGAGGACAGGGGGGTTCCGGGAGCAGTACTTC. The encoded protein is CASSLRTGGFREQYF.

This clonotype was detected only a few times. The CDR3 spells CASSLWGDTQYF. CDR3 DNA sequence: TGTGCCAGCAGTTTATGGGGAGATACGCAGTATTTT. The chain links TRBV12-3 or TRBV12-4 to TRBJ2-3, with D hard to call. The V gene lost 2 bases and the J gene lost 5 bases, with 5 bases spanning the gap. The CDR3 totals 12 residues.

This clonotype occurred a few times. This chain connects TRBV11-2 to TRBJ2-7; no clear D. This CDR3 has 15 residues. CDR1 is SGHAT, CDR2 FQNNGV, per germline. Trimming stripped 1 base from V and 0 bases from J, with 10 bases between. CDR3 amino acids: CASSLAQDPSYEQYF. CDR3 DNA sequence: TGTGCCAGCAGCTTAGCGCAGGACCCCTCCTACGAGCAGTACTTC.

The genes are TRBV5-8 and TRBJ2-7; 7 bases are a match to TRBD1. This CDR3 comprises 15 residues. Losses at the gene ends were 4 bases for V and 1 base for J; bases not matched to a gene: 8. Germline loops: CDR1 SGHTS, CDR2 YDEGEE. The CDR3 sequence: CASSLVGQVSYEQYF. The CDR3 DNA reads TGTGCCAGCAGCCTTGTCGGACAGGTGTCCTACGAGCAGTACTTC.